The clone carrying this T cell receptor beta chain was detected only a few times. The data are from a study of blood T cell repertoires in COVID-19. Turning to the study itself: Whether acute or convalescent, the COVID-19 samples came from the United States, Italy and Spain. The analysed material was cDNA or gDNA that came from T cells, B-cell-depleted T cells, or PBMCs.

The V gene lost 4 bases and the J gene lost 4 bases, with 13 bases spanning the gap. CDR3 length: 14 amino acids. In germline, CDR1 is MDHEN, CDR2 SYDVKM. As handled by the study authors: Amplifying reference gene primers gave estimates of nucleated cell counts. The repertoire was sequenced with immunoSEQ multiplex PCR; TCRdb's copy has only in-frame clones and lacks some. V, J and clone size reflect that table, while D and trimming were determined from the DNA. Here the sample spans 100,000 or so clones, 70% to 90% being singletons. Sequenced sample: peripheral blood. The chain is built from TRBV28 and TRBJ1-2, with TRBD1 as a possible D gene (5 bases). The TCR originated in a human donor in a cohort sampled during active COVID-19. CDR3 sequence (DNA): TGTGCCAGCAGTTCCAGGGCCGGGGGCTATGGCTACACCTTC. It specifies CASSSRAGGYGYTF.